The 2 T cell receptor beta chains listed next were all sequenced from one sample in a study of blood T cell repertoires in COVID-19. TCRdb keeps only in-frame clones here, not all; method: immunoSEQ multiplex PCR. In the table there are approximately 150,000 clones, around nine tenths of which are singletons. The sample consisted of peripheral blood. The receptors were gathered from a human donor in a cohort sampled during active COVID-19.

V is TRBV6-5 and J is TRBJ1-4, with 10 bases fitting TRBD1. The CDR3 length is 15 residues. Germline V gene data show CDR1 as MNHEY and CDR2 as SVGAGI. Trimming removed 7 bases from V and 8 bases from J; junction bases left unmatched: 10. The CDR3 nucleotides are TGTGCCAGCACTAAGGGACAGGGGTGGGACGAAAAACTGTTTTTT. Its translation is CASTKGQGWDEKLFF.

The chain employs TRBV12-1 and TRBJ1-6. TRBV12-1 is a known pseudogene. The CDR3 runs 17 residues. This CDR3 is CASSLGRRGGSNSPLHF. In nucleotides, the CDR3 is TGTGCCAGCAGCTTAGGGAGAAGGGGGGGCTCTAATTCACCCCTCCACTTT.